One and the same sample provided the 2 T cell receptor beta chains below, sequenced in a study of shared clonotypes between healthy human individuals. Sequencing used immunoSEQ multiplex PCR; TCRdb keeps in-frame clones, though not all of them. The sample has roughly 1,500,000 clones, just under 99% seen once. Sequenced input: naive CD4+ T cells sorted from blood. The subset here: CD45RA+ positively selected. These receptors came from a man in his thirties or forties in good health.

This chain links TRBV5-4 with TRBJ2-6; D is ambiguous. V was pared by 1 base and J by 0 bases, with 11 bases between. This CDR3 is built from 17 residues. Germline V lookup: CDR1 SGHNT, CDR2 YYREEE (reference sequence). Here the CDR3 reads CASSLSSRRSGANVLTF. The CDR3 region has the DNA TGTGCCAGCAGCTTGTCAAGCCGCCGCTCTGGGGCCAACGTCCTGACTTTC.

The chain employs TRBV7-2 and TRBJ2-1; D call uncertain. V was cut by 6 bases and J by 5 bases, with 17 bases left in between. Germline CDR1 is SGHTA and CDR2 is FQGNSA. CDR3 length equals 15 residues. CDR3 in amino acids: CASSLDPLPNNEQFF. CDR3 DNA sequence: TGTGCCAGCAGTCTAGATCCCTTACCGAACAATGAGCAGTTCTTC.